The 22 T cell receptor beta chains given below trace back to one sample, sequenced in a study of blood T cell repertoires in COVID-19. Generated by immunoSEQ multiplex PCR, the TCRdb table keeps only in-frame clones and is missing some. The top ten hold 4% to 5.5% of the sample, which has hundreds of thousands of clones, 80% to 90% seen once. The sample taken for sequencing was peripheral blood. Receptors were obtained from a woman between 25 and 40 years old with acute or convalescent COVID-19.

The chain employs TRBV19 and TRBJ2-2; D gene uncertain. Trimming shortened V by 3 bases and J by 5 bases, and 7 bases separated the two germline ends. CDR1 and CDR2 from the germline V gene are LNHDA and SQIVND (reference sequence). The CDR3 contains 13 residues. CDR3 nucleotides: TGTGCCAGTAGTATCTCAGAAACCGGGGAGCTGTTTTTT. It yields the protein CASSISETGELFF.

The chain employs TRBV9 and TRBJ2-5; TRBD2 matches at 10 bases. V was pared by 3 bases and J by 5 bases, with 7 bases of the junction left unmatched. The CDR3 has 15 amino acids. CDR1 and CDR2 (germline): SGDLS, YYNGEE. This CDR3 is CASSDQRGGRETQYF. CDR3 nucleotide sequence: TGTGCCAGCAGCGACCAGCGGGGGGGCCGGGAGACCCAGTACTTC. The whole variable domain, filled in from reference TRBV9 and TRBJ2-5, reads DSGVTQTPKHLITATGQRVTLRCSPRSGDLSVYWYQQSLDQGLQFLIQYYNGEERAKGNILERFSAQQFPDLHSELNLSSLELGDSALYFCASSDQRGGRETQYFGPGTRLLVL.

Turning to this clone: Other DNA sequences of this sample code for an identical CDR3. This chain links TRBV5-1 with TRBJ2-1; TRBD2 matches at 10 bases. This CDR3 is built from 15 residues. After removal of 0 bases from V and 5 bases from J, the junction contained 2 bases not matched to a gene. From germline, CDR1 is SGHRS and CDR2 YFSETQ. The CDR3 here is CASSLVAGGNNEQFF. The CDR3 coding sequence is TGCGCCAGCAGCTTGGTAGCGGGGGGAAACAATGAGCAGTTCTTC.

J is TRBJ2-1 and V is TRBV7-9; 10 nucleotides agree with TRBD1. Germline-derived CDR1 and CDR2 are SEHNR and FQNEAQ (reference sequence). With 4 bases clipped from V and 3 bases from J, the junction kept 3 bases outside the gene matches. This CDR3 is 15 amino acids long. The DNA of the CDR3 is TGTGCCAGCAGCTCTAGGGACAGGGGCTACAATGAGCAGTTCTTC. As protein: CASSSRDRGYNEQFF.

The chain has TRBV11-2 and TRBJ1-2; D perhaps matches TRBD1 (6 bases). The germline V gene encodes CDR1 SGHAT and CDR2 FQNNGV. The CDR3 length is 15 residues. Trimming left V 2 bases short and J 3 bases short, with 13 bases between. The CDR3 DNA follows: TGTGCCAGCAGCTTAAACAGGGTTTCGGACTATGGCTACACCTTC. It specifies CASSLNRVSDYGYTF. Filled out from reference TRBV11-2 and TRBJ1-2, the complete variable domain reads EAGVAQSPRYKIIEKRQSVAFWCNPISGHATLYWYQQILGQGPKLLIQFQNNGVVDDSQLPKDRFSAERLKGVDSTLKIQPAKLEDSAVYLCASSLNRVSDYGYTFGSGTRLTVV.

This chain connects TRBV13 to TRBJ1-5, with 9 positions matching TRBD1. The CDR3 covers 13 residues. The junction had 4 bases not matched to a gene; V was cut back by 6 bases and J by 7 bases. CDR1 is PRHDT, CDR2 FYEKMQ, per germline (reference sequence). CDR3 region: CASSRGTGQPQHF. The CDR3 region has the DNA TGTGCCAGCAGTCGTGGGACAGGGCAGCCCCAGCATTTT.

The V gene is TRBV2, the J gene TRBJ1-1, with D unclear. V shed 4 bases and J shed 11 bases, with 14 bases lying between them. CDR1 and CDR2 from the germline V gene are SNHLY and FYNNEI. The CDR3 length is 12 residues. CDR3 region: CASSGWGGRAFF. Here the CDR3 DNA reads TGTGCCAGCAGTGGCTGGGGAGGAAGGGCTTTCTTT. Using reference TRBV2 and TRBJ1-1 for the parts outside the CDR3, the full variable domain is EPEVTQTPSHQVTQMGQEVILRCVPISNHLYFYWYRQILGQKVEFLVSFYNNEISEKSEIFDDQFSVERPDGSNFTLKIRSTKLEDSAMYFCASSGWGGRAFFGQGTRLTVV.

The rearrangement uses TRBV10-3 and TRBJ2-2; 11 nucleotides match TRBD1. Germline V gene data show CDR1 as ENHRY and CDR2 as SYGVKD. The CDR3 totals 13 residues. Germline trimming cut 11 bases from V and 5 bases from J; bases unmatched to any gene: 4. CDR3 DNA sequence: TGTGCCTCGGGGACAGGGGGAACCGGGGAGCTGTTTTTT. It codes for CASGTGGTGELFF.

The V gene is TRBV2, the J gene TRBJ1-1; D is uncertain. V shed 8 bases and J shed 1 base, with 11 bases lying between them. Germline CDR1 SNHLY, CDR2 FYNNEI. CDR3 length: 13 amino acids. Here the CDR3 reads CASANSPNTEAFF. For the CDR3, the DNA is TGTGCCAGCGCTAATTCGCCGAACACTGAAGCTTTCTTT.

V and J are TRBV24-1 and TRBJ1-1; D is perhaps TRBD1 (5 bases). The germline V gene encodes CDR1 KGHDR and CDR2 SFDVKD. Trimming took 4 bases from V and 9 from J, leaving 14 bases between them. The CDR3 totals 13 residues. DNA of the CDR3: TGTGCCACCAGTGAACCCGGGACTAGTAAAGCTTTCTTT. Translated: CATSEPGTSKAFF.

The rearrangement joins TRBV3-1 (or the pseudogene TRBV3-2) to TRBJ1-6; perhaps TRBD1 as D (5 bases). V lost 0 bases, J lost 7 bases, and 13 bases lay in between. Germline V CDR1 and CDR2: LGHDT, YNNKEL (reference sequence). The CDR3 has 16 residues. The CDR3 DNA sequence: TGTGCCAGCAGCCAAGATGGGGGAGGGCCCAATTCACCCCTCCACTTT. It encodes CASSQDGGGPNSPLHF.

This chain connects TRBV6-1 to TRBJ2-1; D is perhaps TRBD2 (6 bases). The V end lost 2 bases, the J end lost 0 bases, and 11 bases lay between the germline ends. Germline loops: CDR1 MNHNS, CDR2 SASEGT. This CDR3 is built from 16 residues. CDR3: CASSEWRGLSYNEQFF. CDR3 nucleotides: TGTGCCAGCAGTGAATGGCGGGGTCTCTCCTACAATGAGCAGTTCTTC.

The V and J genes are TRBV5-1 and TRBJ2-7; no firm D call. Deletions cut 1 base from V and 0 bases from J, with 8 bases between. Germline values: CDR1 SGHRS, CDR2 YFSETQ. The CDR3 runs 14 residues. The CDR3 here is CASSLTFTSYEQYF. The DNA for the CDR3 is TGCGCCAGCAGCTTGACATTCACCTCCTACGAGCAGTACTTC.

This rearrangement joins TRBV5-1 to TRBJ1-3, with 8 bases fitting TRBD1. The CDR3 extends over 15 amino acids. J was trimmed by 6 bases and V by 0 bases; bases with no gene match: 5. CDR1 and CDR2 (germline): SGHRS, YFSETQ. CDR3 bases: TGCGCCAGCAGCTTGGCCGGACAGGGATTAAACACCATATATTTT. It encodes CASSLAGQGLNTIYF.

This clone was seen only a few times. The rearrangement links TRBV6-5 to TRBJ1-1, with 9 bases identical to TRBD1. J was trimmed by 11 bases and V by 0 bases; bases with no gene match: 4. CDR1 and CDR2 from the germline V gene are MNHEY and SVGAGI. The CDR3 is made up of 13 amino acids. CDR3 protein: CASSYSRDRAAFF. The CDR3 DNA is TGTGCCAGCAGTTACTCCCGGGACAGGGCTGCTTTCTTT.

The rearrangement joins TRBV7-3 to TRBJ2-7; weak D call: TRBD2 (5 bases). The CDR3 covers 13 residues. V gave up 5 bases and J gave up 3 bases, with 11 bases separating them. Germline CDR1 is SGHTA and CDR2 is FQGTGA. Here the CDR3 DNA reads TGTGCCAGCAGCCTCGACTACAACTACGAGCAGTACTTC. This encodes CASSLDYNYEQYF.

To note about this clone: This specimen includes other DNA sequences encoding the same CDR3. J is TRBJ1-1 and V is TRBV6-5; D gene ambiguous. The CDR3 runs 11 residues. The V end lost 7 bases, the J end lost 8 bases, and 11 bases lay between the germline ends. From germline, CDR1 is MNHEY and CDR2 SVGAGI. CDR3: CASTRPGEAFF. The CDR3 DNA reads TGTGCCAGCACCCGTCCCGGGGAAGCTTTCTTT.

The chain employs TRBV5-6 and TRBJ1-2; D may be TRBD1 (5 bases). This CDR3 has 16 residues. The V end was cut by 1 base, the J end by 0 bases, with 13 bases between. Germline lookup yields CDR1 SGHDT and CDR2 YYEEEE. DNA of the CDR3: TGTGCCAGCAGCTTGATGTCGCGGGACCCTAACTATGGCTACACCTTC. Amino acids: CASSLMSRDPNYGYTF. Full variable domain (missing parts from reference TRBV5-6 and TRBJ1-2): DAGVTQSPTHLIKTRGQQVTLRCSPKSGHDTVSWYQQALGQGPQFIFQYYEEEERQRGNFPDRFSGHQFPNYSSELNVNALLLGDSALYLCASSLMSRDPNYGYTFGSGTRLTVV.

The chain employs TRBV5-6 and TRBJ2-7; TRBD1 aligns across 10 bases. This CDR3 is 17 amino acids long. Germline trimming cut 4 bases from V and 2 bases from J; bases unmatched to any gene: 12. Germline CDR1 and CDR2: SGHDT and YYEEEE. The CDR3 loop reads CASSPEDRDRGAYEQYF. The CDR3 DNA reads as TGTGCCAGCAGCCCGGAGGACCGGGACAGGGGTGCCTACGAGCAGTACTTC.

The genes are TRBV6-5 and TRBJ1-2; TRBD1 matches 8 bases. In germline, CDR1 is MNHEY, CDR2 SVGAGI. The CDR3 contains 14 residues. The V gene end was trimmed by 5 bases and the J gene end by 3 bases; junction bases not matched to a gene: 5. CDR3 bases: TGTGCCAGCAGTCGACAGGGGCTAGACTATGGCTACACCTTC. Translation gives CASSRQGLDYGYTF.

CDR3 nucleotides: TGTGCCAGCAGCCCCCTTGGGGGCATCACAGATACGCAGTATTTT. Its protein is CASSPLGGITDTQYF. The genes are TRBV7-2 and TRBJ2-3; D is possibly TRBD1 (6 bases). The germline V gene has CDR1 SGHTA and CDR2 FQGNSA. The CDR3 has 15 amino acids. Trimming pared 5 bases from V and 2 bases from J, leaving 14 bases between. The full variable domain, in which reference TRBV7-2 and TRBJ2-3 provide the parts outside the CDR3, is GAGVSQSPSNKVTEKGKDVELRCDPISGHTALYWYRQSLGQGLEFLIYFQGNSAPDKSGLPSDRFSAERTGGSVSTLTIQRTQQEDSAVYLCASSPLGGITDTQYFGPGTRLTVL.

The genes are TRBV12-3 or TRBV12-4 and TRBJ1-1; no firm D call. This CDR3 is built from 12 residues. The V gene lost 7 bases and the J gene lost 6 bases, with 12 bases spanning the gap. CDR3 DNA sequence: TGTGCCAGCATCCTCATGGGCTCTGAAGCTTTCTTT. Protein: CASILMGSEAFF.